The 8 T cell receptor beta chains in this list originate from one sample, sequenced in a study of siplizumab effects on memory and regulatory T cells. Using immunoSEQ multiplex PCR, the repertoire was profiled, and TCRdb retains in-frame clones only, with some absent. The sample has 90,000 to 120,000 clones, 93% seen once. Sequencing was carried out using Tregs sorted from blood. These receptor sequences come from a human donor in good health.

The chain recombines TRBV6-5 with TRBJ2-2; the D is unclear. Germline CDR1 MNHEY, CDR2 SVGAGI. V was pared by 6 bases and J by 4 bases, with 3 bases between. The CDR3 totals 11 residues. This CDR3 is CASRSTGELFF. In DNA, the CDR3 is TGTGCCAGCAGAAGCACCGGGGAGCTGTTTTTT.

This clone has just a few counts. The rearrangement uses TRBV2 and TRBJ1-5, with no clear D. Trimming cost V 6 bases and J 2 bases, with 8 bases left between them. The CDR3 runs 13 residues. Germline V CDR1 and CDR2: SNHLY, FYNNEI. CDR3 DNA: TGTGCCAGCAGCGACATGGGCAATCAGCCCCAGCATTTT. Amino acids: CASSDMGNQPQHF.

The chain combines TRBV5-1 with TRBJ2-7; possible D gene TRBD1, 6 bases. The germline CDR1 and CDR2 sequences are SGHRS and YFSETQ. This CDR3 contains 12 residues. The V gene lost 5 bases and the J gene lost 6 bases, with 12 bases spanning the gap. Here the CDR3 DNA reads TGCGCCAGCAGTCATACAGGGCTCGAGCAGTACTTC. The encoded protein is CASSHTGLEQYF.

J is TRBJ2-3 and V is TRBV2, with unresolved D. Trimming took off 4 bases at V and 0 bases at J, with 11 bases between the two ends. The CDR3 loop spans 15 amino acids. Germline CDR1 and CDR2: SNHLY and FYNNEI. DNA of the CDR3: TGTGCCAGCAGTGCAGACTTTCCTAGCACAGATACGCAGTATTTT. It codes for CASSADFPSTDTQYF. The full variable domain, with the rest looked up from reference TRBV2 and TRBJ2-3, is EPEVTQTPSHQVTQMGQEVILRCVPISNHLYFYWYRQILGQKVEFLVSFYNNEISEKSEIFDDQFSVERPDGSNFTLKIRSTKLEDSAMYFCASSADFPSTDTQYFGPGTRLTVL.

The chain links TRBV19 to TRBJ2-2; 12 bases agree with TRBD2. Germline values: CDR1 LNHDA, CDR2 SQIVND (reference sequence). Trimming cost V 5 bases and J 6 bases; bases outside gene matches: 4. The CDR3 extends over 15 amino acids. The CDR3 nucleotides are TGTGCCAGTAGTCGACTAGCGGGAGCTCCCGGGGAGCTGTTTTTT. This codes for CASSRLAGAPGELFF.

The chain is built from TRBV28 and TRBJ1-1, with a weak D call TRBD1 (5 bases). V lost 6 bases and J 5 bases, leaving 16 bases between the germline ends. The CDR3 covers 14 residues. Looked up from germline, CDR1 is MDHEN and CDR2 is SYDVKM. The CDR3 coding sequence is TGTGCCAGCAGACGAGACAGCCGGTTGACTGAAGCTTTCTTT. Amino acid sequence: CASRRDSRLTEAFF.

This chain joins TRBV29-1 and TRBJ1-5, with D tentatively TRBD1 (6 bases). The germline CDR1 and CDR2 sequences are SQVTM and ANQGSEA. The V gene lost 4 bases and the J gene lost 4 bases, with 11 bases spanning the gap. The CDR3 has 13 amino acids. The CDR3 DNA reads TGCAGCGTTGTGTGGGGGGCGAATCAGCCCCAGCATTTT. This codes for CSVVWGANQPQHF.

Concerning this clone: One end of the junction is discordant with germline, which a read error may explain. The gene calls are TRBV6-1 and TRBJ2-7, with D hard to call. This CDR3 has 11 amino acids. Germline V gene data show CDR1 as MNHNS and CDR2 as SASEGT. This CDR3 reads CASSYEYGQYF. CDR3 in DNA: TGTGCCAGCAGTTACGAGTACGGGCAGTACTTC.